The entry that follows covers one TCR beta chain sequence. Its antigen is still unknown. A much larger clone is a single base away; this may be a read error. The data were taken from a study of T cells in Graves' hyperthyroidism and ophthalmopathy. Across the study: Before any treatment, at initial diagnosis, peripheral blood was collected.

Authors of the study amplified TCR beta CDR3 regions from RNA transcripts. The HTBI primer set was used in a first-round RT-PCR of the TCR CDR3. Each CDR3 protein is one row after TCRdb ran MiXCR on the multiplex PCR reads. Among 250,000 or so distinct CDR3 sequences listed, around 15% were seen once. Patients were excluded for uncontrolled infection, other autoimmune disease, pregnancy or lactation. A sample of blood taken at first hyperthyroidism diagnosis preceded any ophthalmopathy symptoms. Germline assignment: CDR1 DFQATT and CDR2 SNEGSKA (reference sequence). There are 14 residues in the CDR3. General observations from the study: Blood also contained most expanded thyroid clonotypes above 0.001.

Sequencing was performed on blood. The TCR was taken from a woman aged 45-65 years with Graves' hyperthyroidism that later progressed to Graves' ophthalmopathy. The chain employs TRBV20-1 and TRBJ2-1; 7 bases align to TRBD2. CDR3 coding DNA: TGCAGTGCAAGAGGGCGGACTAGAGGGAATGAGCAGTTCTTC. Its protein is CSARGRTRGNEQFF.